These T cell receptor beta chains were read from a single sample in a study of blood T cells in healthy people across ages. Via MiXCR, TCRdb re-called the 5' RACE reads, giving one row per CDR3 protein. The sample shows 650,000 to 900,000 distinct CDR3 sequences, about 59% of them seen only once. Sequenced sample: blood. These receptors originate from a man aged 30 to 45 in good health. Each CDR3 is given with its conserved first and last residue. Fields, in order: J gene, V gene, clone size, D gene, CDR3 protein, CDR3 DNA. D genes are given only for firm matches. A clone size is listed for some rows: how often the clone was seen (once, few, many), or a class if it is expanded.

J: TRBJ1-5
V: TRBV25-1
size: once
D: .
CDR3: CASSGYNRSSGYSNQPQHF
DNA: TGTGCCAGCAGTGGATATAATCGTAGCAGTGGTTATAGCAATCAGCCCCAGCATTTT

J: TRBJ2-7
V: TRBV7-9
size: .
D: .
CDR3: CASRQSSSYEQYF
DNA: TGTGCCAGCAGACAATCTAGCTCCTACGAGCAGTACTTC

J: TRBJ2-1
V: TRBV7-8
size: few
D: .
CDR3: CASSLGPHYEQFF
DNA: TGTGCCAGCAGCCTAGGACCGCACTATGAGCAGTTCTTC

J: TRBJ2-2
V: TRBV12-3/TRBV12-4
size: .
D: TRBD2
CDR3: CASSSWLAGDTGELFF
DNA: TGTGCCAGCAGTTCCTGGTTAGCGGGGGACACCGGGGAGCTGTTTTTT

J: TRBJ2-1
V: TRBV30
size: few
D: .
CDR3: CAFEGGGFQFF
DNA: TGTGCCTTCGAGGGAGGGGGCTTTCAGTTCTTC

J: TRBJ2-7
V: TRBV30
size: .
D: .
CDR3: CAWSADRGPYEQYF
DNA: TGTGCCTGGAGTGCGGACCGGGGCCCCTACGAGCAGTACTTC

J: TRBJ2-7
V: TRBV20-1
size: .
D: .
CDR3: CSARPPGGRNYEQYF
DNA: TGCAGTGCTAGACCACCCGGGGGGCGGAACTACGAGCAGTACTTC

J: TRBJ1-2
V: TRBV7-9
size: .
D: .
CDR3: CASSSAAGANYGYTF
DNA: TGTGCCAGCAGCTCAGCGGCGGGGGCTAACTATGGCTACACCTTC

J: TRBJ2-5
V: TRBV6-2/TRBV6-3
size: .
D: .
CDR3: CASRPQGDRQPQYF
DNA: TGTGCCAGCAGACCACAGGGAGATCGTCAGCCCCAGTACTTC

J: TRBJ2-5
V: TRBV12-3/TRBV12-4
size: .
D: .
CDR3: CASSLEGWGRTRETQYF
DNA: TGTGCCAGCAGTTTAGAGGGTTGGGGCAGAACCCGAGAGACCCAGTACTTC

J: TRBJ2-1
V: TRBV29-1
size: .
D: TRBD1
CDR3: CSVEETGAYNEQFF
DNA: TGCAGCGTTGAGGAGACAGGGGCCTACAATGAGCAGTTCTTC

J: TRBJ2-3
V: TRBV10-2
size: .
D: .
CDR3: CASSPYPTGFLSSTDTQYF
DNA: TGCGCCAGCAGTCCTTACCCCACGGGTTTCCTTTCTAGCACAGATACGCAGTATTTT

J: TRBJ2-7
V: TRBV7-2
size: .
D: TRBD1
CDR3: CASSAPGQPYYEQYF
DNA: TGTGCCAGCAGCGCCCCGGGACAGCCATATTACGAGCAGTACTTC

J: TRBJ2-7
V: TRBV10-3
size: few
D: .
CDR3: CAIRLGYEQYF
DNA: TGTGCCATTAGACTTGGCTACGAGCAGTACTTC

J: TRBJ1-4
V: TRBV7-2
size: .
D: .
CDR3: CASSLGGVTNEKLFF
DNA: TGTGCCAGCAGCTTAGGGGGGGTCACTAATGAAAAACTGTTTTTT

J: TRBJ1-5
V: TRBV28
size: .
D: .
CDR3: CASSFLGGSNQPQHF
DNA: TGTGCCAGCAGTTTTTTGGGGGGTAGCAATCAGCCCCAGCATTTT

J: TRBJ2-5
V: TRBV5-1
size: once
D: .
CDR3: CASSRVVQGTQYF
DNA: TGCGCCAGCAGCAGAGTAGTCCAAGGGACCCAGTACTTC

J: TRBJ2-7
V: TRBV10-3
size: .
D: TRBD1
CDR3: CATSITGESSYEQYF
DNA: TGTGCCACCAGCATCACAGGGGAAAGCTCCTACGAGCAGTACTTC

J: TRBJ2-1
V: TRBV7-2
size: few
D: .
CDR3: CASSLGLGPGEQFF
DNA: TGTGCCAGCAGCTTGGGTTTGGGGCCGGGTGAGCAGTTCTTC

J: TRBJ2-7
V: TRBV2
size: .
D: .
CDR3: CASRVGDISYEQYF
DNA: TGTGCCAGCAGAGTGGGAGACATCTCCTACGAGCAGTACTTC

J: TRBJ1-2
V: TRBV6-6
size: .
D: .
CDR3: CASRVSGGVDYGYTF
DNA: TGTGCCAGCAGGGTTTCGGGGGGGGTTGACTATGGCTACACCTTC

J: TRBJ2-1
V: TRBV5-1
size: .
D: TRBD1
CDR3: CASSPRDRGNEQFF
DNA: TGCGCCAGCAGCCCGCGGGACAGGGGTAATGAGCAGTTCTTC

J: TRBJ2-7
V: TRBV4-2
size: .
D: .
CDR3: CASSPATGRTYEQYF
DNA: TGTGCCAGCAGCCCTGCTACGGGGCGAACCTACGAGCAGTACTTC

J: TRBJ2-1
V: TRBV29-1
size: .
D: TRBD2
CDR3: CSVEDITSGAYNEQFF
DNA: TGCAGCGTTGAAGATATAACTAGCGGAGCCTACAATGAGCAGTTCTTC

J: TRBJ2-1
V: TRBV29-1
size: many
D: TRBD2
CDR3: CSGGLAEASQFF
DNA: TGCAGCGGGGGACTAGCGGAGGCATCGCAGTTCTTC

J: TRBJ2-3
V: TRBV9
size: .
D: .
CDR3: CASSVETGYSDTQYF
DNA: TGTGCCAGCAGCGTAGAAACAGGTTACTCCGATACGCAGTATTTT

J: TRBJ2-5
V: TRBV4-3
size: few
D: TRBD1
CDR3: CASSQGTGLETQYF
DNA: TGCGCCAGCAGCCAAGGGACAGGGCTCGAGACCCAGTACTTC

J: TRBJ1-6
V: TRBV28
size: .
D: TRBD1
CDR3: CASSLSFGQGGSYNSPLHF
DNA: TGTGCCAGCAGTTTAAGCTTCGGACAGGGTGGATCCTATAATTCACCCCTCCACTTT